This section outlines one T cell receptor (beta chain) sequence together with its context. The antigen this receptor binds is unknown. The data stem from a study of CXCR3-negative and CXCR3-positive naive CD8 T cells (dated by TCRdb to between 2018 and 2020). In the study overall: In total, approximately 140 million TRB reads were obtained, which works out to roughly 1.5 +/- 0.3 million reads per library. The TRBV-TRBJ cluster analysis covered naive subsets from 5 donors and memory cells from 3 donors. Diversity and physicochemical repertoire analyses covered 10 to 11 donors pooled from two independent experiments.

Each CD8+ T cell subset was flow-sorted in triplicate, with over 250,000 cells per subset placed directly into RLT lysis buffer. Naive CD8+ T cells were defined stringently as CD45RO-CCR7+CD27+CD95- to exclude memory contaminants. Standard density gradient centrifugation was used to isolate peripheral blood mononuclear cells from buffy coats. Naive CXCR3-negative and CXCR3-positive CD8+ T cells were flow-sorted using a FACSAria III. Total RNA was extracted from sorted cells with an RNeasy Mini Kit. From the germline V gene, CDR1 is SGHAT and CDR2 is FQNNGV. The CDR3 goes from the cysteine to the phenylalanine over 17 residues. No DNA is listed. The research as a whole found: TRB CDR3s from CXCR3-positive naive cells showed higher hydrophobicity (lower Kidera factor 4), lower energy, and higher strength and volume indices than CXCR3-negative naive cells. Freshly isolated PBMCs were used for most assays because CXCR3 expression partially decreased after cryopreservation. Because surface CD5, which is linked to self-reactivity in mice, was comparable between the naive subsets, TCR interaction strength was also inferred from the physicochemical properties of TRB CDR3s. TRBV-TRBJ usage was similar between naive CXCR3-negative and CXCR3-positive cells from the same donor, while memory cells showed distinct patterns. Comparably high repertoire diversity was found in both naive subsets, whereas much lower repertoire diversity was found in memory CD8+ T cells.

TCRdb shows the sequencer as NextSeq 550. The Human TCR Profiling Kit (MiLaboratory) was used to prepare UMI-labeled 5' RACE TRB cDNA libraries. cDNA synthesis used the entire amount of extracted RNA, and PCR amplification then used the entire amount of cDNA produced. The libraries were made side by side, with each library going through the same number of PCR cycles. Processing in the source paper ran as follows. With a minimum of two reads required per UMI, MIGEC and MiXCR pulled out about 49,000 +/- 11,000 unique UMI-labeled TRB cDNA molecules from each library. An average of roughly 40,000 +/- 10,000 functional in-frame TRB CDR3 nucleotide clonotypes without stop codons was found per library. Diversity metrics, including normalized Shannon-Wiener and Chao1, were computed in VDJtools after downsampling to 5000 UMI-labeled TRB molecules per sample. For the central five CDR3 residues, VDJtools calculated physicochemical properties weighted by clonotype size, namely interaction energy, strength, volume and Kidera factor 4. TCRdb reprocessed the reads and provides one entry for every CDR3 protein sequence; no DNA is given. What appears here as the V and J calls and clone size reflects TCRdb's work, not the paper's. The table for this sample records some 130,000 distinct CDR3 sequences. Of the sample, just under 0.5% is held by the ten largest clones.

This clonotype was obtained from a human donor in good health. Some clones in this sample may be carry-over from other donors' samples. Sequenced input: naive CXCR3- CD8+ T cells from blood. The cell subset or site label here, explained by the study, means: CD45RO-CCR7+CD27+CD95- naive CD8+ T cells lacking CXCR3 (TNR3-). The chain employs TRBV11-2 and TRBJ2-1; the D call from TCRdb, TRBD1, cannot be confirmed without DNA. This receptor carries the CDR3 CASSLDLATGLYNEQFF.